This passage covers 27 T cell receptor beta chains from one sample sequenced in a study of shared T cell receptors in the human thymus. Clones were sequenced by immunoSEQ multiplex PCR, and TCRdb holds only the in-frame ones, with some missing. Of 640,000 or so clones listed, approximately 87% are singletons. The same sample was also used in a study of human thymus T cells.

Sequenced: thymocytes. These receptors were collected from a boy under three years old with a congenital heart defect.

The rearrangement links TRBV5-1 to TRBJ1-3; the match to TRBD1 covers 7 bases. The CDR3 spans 14 residues. The J segment lost 8 bases and the V segment lost 4 bases, leaving 9 bases of the junction unmatched. Germline CDR1 is SGHRS and CDR2 is YFSETQ. The CDR3 reads CASSMDRNWDTIYF. CDR3 sequence (DNA): TGCGCCAGCAGCATGGACAGGAACTGGGACACCATATATTTT.

The rearrangement links TRBV27 to TRBJ2-7; TRBD2 matches 11 bases. This CDR3 region has 15 residues. Trimming at V came to 4 bases and at J to 4 bases, leaving 6 bases not matched to a gene. Germline V gene data show CDR1 as MNHEY and CDR2 as SMNVEV (reference sequence). In DNA form, the CDR3 reads TGTGCCAGCAGTTCCACTAGCGGGAGAAGGTACGAGCAGTACTTC. Its translation: CASSSTSGRRYEQYF.

V gene TRBV7-6 combines with J gene TRBJ2-3; possibly TRBD1 for D (6 bases). This CDR3 comprises 17 residues. V lost 5 bases and J 0 bases, leaving 18 bases between the germline ends. Germline CDR1 SGHVS, CDR2 FNYEAQ. The CDR3 DNA follows: TGTGCCAGCAGCCCTTCGGACAGACCTCTGAGCACAGATACGCAGTATTTT. This encodes CASSPSDRPLSTDTQYF.

The V and J genes are TRBV4-3 and TRBJ2-2, with no clear D. Trimming removed 0 bases at V and 9 bases at J, with 11 bases between. This CDR3 comprises 14 residues. Germline V gene data show CDR1 as LGHNA and CDR2 as YSLEER. The CDR3 region has the DNA TGCGCCAGCAGCCAAGAGTCGAGCTACCGGGAGCTGTTTTTT. As protein: CASSQESSYRELFF.

V usage is TRBV6-5 and J usage is TRBJ2-5; D is uncertain. The germline V gene has CDR1 MNHEY and CDR2 SVGAGI. Deletions cut 5 bases from V and 5 bases from J, with 12 bases between. The CDR3 extends over 13 amino acids. CDR3 loop: CASSHAGPETQYF. The CDR3 region has the DNA TGTGCCAGCAGTCACGCAGGTCCTGAGACCCAGTACTTC.

This chain links TRBV18 with TRBJ1-5; tentatively, D is TRBD1 (5 bases). CDR1 is KGHSH and CDR2 is LQKENI in the germline V gene. Trimming shortened V by 3 bases and J by 2 bases, and 8 bases separated the two germline ends. The CDR3 consists of 14 residues. The CDR3 here is CASSPGPRNQPQHF. CDR3 nucleotide sequence: TGTGCCAGCTCACCGGGGCCTCGCAATCAGCCCCAGCATTTT.

This clone was recorded once. This sequence joins TRBV30 and TRBJ1-5, with 8 bases fitting TRBD1. The CDR3 sequence is 15 residues long. Germline V gives CDR1 GTSNPN, CDR2 SVGIG (reference sequence). With V trimmed by 0 bases and J by 4 bases, 5 bases remained unmatched. The CDR3 DNA sequence: TGTGCCTGGAGTGTAGGGACAGGAGATAATCAGCCCCAGCATTTT. This codes for CAWSVGTGDNQPQHF.

The chain has TRBV15 and TRBJ2-5; D might be TRBD2 (5 bases). The CDR3 is 16 residues long. Germline CDR1 LNHNV, CDR2 YYDKDF (reference sequence). The V end was cut by 1 base, the J end by 5 bases, with 17 bases between. CDR3 DNA sequence: TGTGCCACCAGCAGAGTGGCGTCTGGGGAGCAGGAGACCCAGTACTTC. Encoded protein: CATSRVASGEQETQYF.

This chain uses TRBV10-3 with TRBJ1-1; D ambiguous. Looked up from germline, CDR1 is ENHRY and CDR2 is SYGVKD. Deletions cut 2 bases from V and 1 base from J, with 11 bases between. The CDR3 covers 15 residues. The CDR3 protein is CAISEDEGGNTEAFF. CDR3 bases: TGTGCCATCAGTGAGGATGAGGGAGGGAACACTGAAGCTTTCTTT.

This clone was counted only a few times. This chain links TRBV5-6 with TRBJ1-1, with 8 positions matching TRBD1. This CDR3 has 14 residues. Losses at the gene ends were 4 bases for V and 2 bases for J; bases not matched to a gene: 4. The germline CDR1 and CDR2 sequences are SGHDT and YYEEEE. The CDR3 DNA reads as TGTGCCAGCAGCCCAGGACAGGGCAACACTGAAGCTTTCTTT. It specifies CASSPGQGNTEAFF.

The chain couples TRBV10-3 to TRBJ1-4, with D possibly matching TRBD1 (6 bases). Germline V gene sequence: CDR1 ENHRY, CDR2 SYGVKD. The V and J ends lost 6 bases and 6 bases respectively, with 11 bases between them. CDR3 length: 13 amino acids. The CDR3 loop reads CAIRTAGDEKLFF. The DNA for the CDR3 is TGTGCCATCAGAACGGCAGGGGATGAAAAACTGTTTTTT.

J is TRBJ2-4 and V is TRBV2; 8 nucleotides align to TRBD1. The V segment lost 8 bases and the J segment 0 bases; nucleotides outside the gene matches: 15. The CDR3 length is 18 residues. Germline V gives CDR1 SNHLY, CDR2 FYNNEI. This chain's CDR3 is CASLLGQGGRGAKNIQYF. The CDR3, as DNA: TGTGCCAGCTTATTAGGACAGGGAGGAAGAGGAGCCAAAAACATTCAGTACTTC.

The V and J genes are TRBV10-2 and TRBJ1-1; D is uncertain. The V gene lost 7 bases and the J gene lost 1 base, with 16 bases spanning the gap. Germline lookup yields CDR1 WSHSY and CDR2 SAAADI. The CDR3 runs to 15 residues. This CDR3 reads CASMGTASSNTEAFF. DNA for the CDR3: TGCGCCAGCATGGGCACAGCCAGCTCGAACACTGAAGCTTTCTTT.

The chain employs TRBV2 and TRBJ1-5, with 10 bases that match TRBD1. Trimming cost V 2 bases and J 5 bases; bases outside gene matches: 6. Germline assignment: CDR1 SNHLY and CDR2 FYNNEI. The length of the CDR3 is 16 residues. CDR3 protein: CASSELWTGGYQPQHF. CDR3 in DNA: TGTGCCAGCAGTGAACTTTGGACAGGGGGATATCAGCCCCAGCATTTT.

The chain carries TRBV4-1 and TRBJ2-7; perhaps TRBD2 as D (6 bases). CDR3 length equals 16 residues. With 1 base removed from V and 0 bases from J, the gap between germline ends came to 13 bases. Germline V gives CDR1 MGHRA, CDR2 YSYEKL. The CDR3 bases are TGCGCCAGCAGCCAAGTCCACGGGAGTCTCTCCTACGAGCAGTACTTC. It encodes CASSQVHGSLSYEQYF.

This chain joins TRBV5-5 and TRBJ1-4; possible D gene TRBD1, 5 bases. Germline V lookup: CDR1 SGHKS, CDR2 YYEKEE (reference sequence). The V gene lost 2 bases and the J gene lost 8 bases, with 16 bases spanning the gap. The CDR3 has 15 amino acids. The CDR3 region is CASSFTTLRGEKLFF. CDR3 bases: TGTGCCAGCAGCTTCACGACCCTACGGGGGGAAAAACTGTTTTTT.

This clone appeared a single time. The rearrangement uses TRBV12-2 and TRBJ2-1; the table assigns TRBD2, which was not confirmed against the DNA. TRBV12-2 is a pseudogene segment. The CDR3 contains 18 residues. CDR3 sequence reads: CASRLPSIAGSSYNEQFF. The CDR3 region has the DNA TGTGCAAGTCGCCTTCCCTCTATAGCGGGTAGCTCCTACAATGAGCAGTTCTTC.

The chain links TRBV15 to TRBJ1-3, with TRBD1 identical over 9 bases. Germline V CDR1 and CDR2: LNHNV, YYDKDF (reference sequence). V lost 2 bases and J lost 4; bases outside the gene matches: 9. The CDR3 length is 17 residues. This CDR3 reads CATSRLSTGTGGNTIYF. The CDR3, as DNA: TGTGCCACCAGCAGACTTAGTACCGGGACAGGGGGAAACACCATATATTTT.

The chain joins TRBV29-1 to TRBJ2-3; 12 bases match TRBD2. CDR3 length: 13 amino acids. Germline V gene data show CDR1 as SQVTM and CDR2 as ANQGSEA. V shed 4 bases, J shed 6 bases, and the junction held 2 bases outside the gene matches. Here the CDR3 reads CSVGLAGEDTQYF. CDR3 in DNA: TGCAGCGTTGGACTAGCGGGAGAGGATACGCAGTATTTT.

This sequence joins TRBV6-5 and TRBJ2-3; 8 bases line up with TRBD2. The CDR3 length is 16 residues. CDR1 is MNHEY, CDR2 SVGAGI, per germline. Trimming removed 0 bases from V and 6 bases from J; junction bases left unmatched: 8. CDR3 nucleotide sequence: TGTGCCAGCAGTTACTCTCCGGGAGGGCCGGCGGATACGCAGTATTTT. Encoded protein: CASSYSPGGPADTQYF.

This chain links TRBV9 with TRBJ1-5, with no clear D. Per the germline V gene, CDR1 is SGDLS and CDR2 is YYNGEE. The CDR3 totals 14 residues. V lost 7 bases to trimming and J lost 0 bases, with 11 bases between them. The CDR3 loop reads CASSEGDSNQPQHF. The CDR3 nucleotides are TGTGCCAGCTCCGAGGGAGATAGCAATCAGCCCCAGCATTTT.

The rearrangement links TRBV13 to TRBJ1-2; TRBD1 aligns across 7 bases. This CDR3 contains 12 residues. V lost 3 bases, J lost 9 bases, and 4 bases stayed unmatched. The germline V gene has CDR1 PRHDT and CDR2 FYEKMQ (reference sequence). The CDR3 coding sequence is TGTGCCAGCAGCTTCACAGGGGAAAGCTACACCTTC. The encoded protein is CASSFTGESYTF.

The chain links TRBV10-3 to TRBJ1-5, with a weak D call TRBD1 (6 bases). Between the trimmed V and J ends, which lost 10 bases and 5 bases, there was a span of 15 bases. There are 13 residues in the CDR3. Germline V gene lookup returns CDR1 ENHRY and CDR2 SYGVKD. CDR3 loop: CATGTLPDQPQHF. The CDR3 region has the DNA TGTGCCACCGGGACACTACCTGATCAGCCCCAGCATTTT.

This sequence joins TRBV4-1 and TRBJ1-1; D is perhaps TRBD1 (5 bases). The CDR3 covers 14 residues. Looked up from germline, CDR1 is MGHRA and CDR2 is YSYEKL. With 4 bases removed from V and 4 bases from J, the gap between germline ends came to 13 bases. The CDR3 loop is CASSPVFRVTEAFF. The CDR3 DNA reads as TGCGCCAGCAGCCCGGTCTTCAGGGTCACTGAAGCTTTCTTT.

For this clone: Other nucleotide sequences from this sample produce the same CDR3. The genes are TRBV4-1 and TRBJ1-6; no clear D. V was cut by 1 base and J by 6 bases, with 22 bases left in between. Germline V gene sequence: CDR1 MGHRA, CDR2 YSYEKL. The CDR3 spans 19 residues. The chain's CDR3 is CASSQGLAWAYVPNSPLHF. The CDR3 DNA follows: TGCGCCAGCAGCCAAGGGTTGGCTTGGGCGTATGTCCCTAATTCACCCCTCCACTTT.

This clone was counted between two and nine times. The same CDR3 can be traced to other DNA sequences in this sample. The chain recombines TRBV29-1 with TRBJ2-7, with 9 bases aligning to TRBD1. The CDR3 loop spans 12 amino acids. CDR1 is SQVTM, CDR2 ANQGSEA, per germline. J lost 3 bases, V lost 6 bases, and 3 bases had no gene match. The CDR3 nucleotides read TGCAGCGTGGCGACAGGGGGCTACGAGCAGTACTTC. The encoded protein is CSVATGGYEQYF.

The CDR3 DNA reads as TGTGCCAGCAGTTTATCGAAGACGTTTGGGGGACTAGCGGGAGGTGGTACCGGGGAGCTGTTTTTT. Translating it yields CASSLSKTFGGLAGGGTGELFF. This chain connects TRBV28 to TRBJ2-2; 15 bases are shared with TRBD2. The CDR3 is 22 residues long. After removal of 1 base from V and 5 bases from J, the junction contained 17 bases not matched to a gene. Per the germline V gene, CDR1 is MDHEN and CDR2 is SYDVKM.